The next 6 T cell receptor beta chains were all read from a single sample in a study of blood T cell repertoires in COVID-19. Clones were read by immunoSEQ multiplex PCR, and TCRdb kept only the in-frame ones, dropping some. The repertoire holds 180,000 or so clones, with 80% to 90% as singletons. Source material: peripheral blood. The receptors were sampled from a man aged 55-75 years with acute or convalescent COVID-19.

The chain employs TRBV28 and TRBJ1-5; TRBD1 is a possible D gene (6 bases). CDR1 and CDR2 from the germline V gene are MDHEN and SYDVKM. V lost 7 bases and J 6 bases, leaving 16 bases between the germline ends. The CDR3 spans 14 residues. In nucleotides, the CDR3 is TGTGCCAGCACCAATCTGGGGGCGGCTCAGCCCCAGCATTTT. It is translated as CASTNLGAAQPQHF.

The chain joins TRBV28 to TRBJ2-7; 11 nucleotides match TRBD2. The CDR3 spans 15 residues. J gave up 4 bases and V 5 bases, and 7 bases lay outside the gene matches. Germline V gene data show CDR1 as MDHEN and CDR2 as SYDVKM. CDR3: CASSTRLAGFYEQYF. In nucleotides, the CDR3 is TGTGCCAGCAGTACCCGACTAGCGGGATTTTACGAGCAGTACTTC.

This chain uses TRBV11-2 with TRBJ2-7; D uncertain. V gave up 1 base and J gave up 4 bases, with 23 bases separating them. The CDR3 loop spans 18 amino acids. Germline V CDR1 and CDR2: SGHAT, FQNNGV. CDR3 bases: TGTGCCAGCAGCTTAGTTCCCGTACAGACCCGAAACTCATACGAGCAGTACTTC. Its translation is CASSLVPVQTRNSYEQYF.

The genes are TRBV27 and TRBJ2-1; D perhaps matches TRBD2 (6 bases). Per the germline V gene, CDR1 is MNHEY and CDR2 is SMNVEV (reference sequence). The V gene lost 5 bases and the J gene lost 5 bases, with 16 bases spanning the gap. The CDR3 consists of 15 residues. CDR3 bases: TGTGCCAGCAGTCTCCTCGGGACTCCTAACAATGAGCAGTTCTTC. The encoded protein is CASSLLGTPNNEQFF.

This chain joins TRBV29-1 and TRBJ2-7, with TRBD1 matching over 9 bases. CDR1 is SQVTM, CDR2 ANQGSEA, per germline. The CDR3 totals 14 residues. Germline trimming cut 6 bases from V and 1 base from J; bases unmatched to any gene: 7. CDR3 in DNA: TGCAGCGTACGCCGGGACAGGGCTTCCTACGAGCAGTACTTC. The encoded protein is CSVRRDRASYEQYF.

V and J are TRBV27 and TRBJ1-1, with TRBD1 identical over 10 bases. CDR1 and CDR2 from the germline V gene are MNHEY and SMNVEV (reference sequence). The CDR3 consists of 14 residues. Germline trimming cut 7 bases from V and 3 bases from J; bases unmatched to any gene: 5. CDR3 amino acids: CASKPGQGYTEAFF. CDR3 coding DNA: TGTGCCAGCAAACCGGGACAGGGGTACACTGAAGCTTTCTTT.